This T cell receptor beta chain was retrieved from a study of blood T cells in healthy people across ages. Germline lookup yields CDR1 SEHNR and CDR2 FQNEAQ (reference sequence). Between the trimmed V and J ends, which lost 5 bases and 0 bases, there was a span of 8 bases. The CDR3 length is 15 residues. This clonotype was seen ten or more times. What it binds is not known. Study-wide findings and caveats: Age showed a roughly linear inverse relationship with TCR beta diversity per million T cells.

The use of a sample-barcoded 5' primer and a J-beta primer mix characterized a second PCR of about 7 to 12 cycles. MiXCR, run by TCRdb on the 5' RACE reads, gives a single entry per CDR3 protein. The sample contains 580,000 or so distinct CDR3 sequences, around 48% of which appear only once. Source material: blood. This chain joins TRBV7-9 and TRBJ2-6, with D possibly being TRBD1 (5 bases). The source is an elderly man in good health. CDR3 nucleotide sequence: TGTGCCAGCAGCAGACAGATCTCTGGGGCCAACGTCCTGACTTTC. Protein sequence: CASSRQISGANVLTF.